The clone carrying this T cell receptor (beta chain) was seen a handful of times. This specimen comes from a study of tumor-infiltrating lymphocytes in oesophageal squamous cell carcinoma. TCRdb redid the calling of the PCR reads with MiXCR, one entry per CDR3 protein. The sample has 15,000 to 20,000 distinct CDR3 sequences, about 40% seen once. Sequencing input: normal esophageal tissue next to the tumor. The sequence derives from a female donor with esophageal squamous cell carcinoma.

CDR3 sequence: CASSLGPQGPLETQYF. The CDR3 bases are TGCGCCAGCAGCTTGGGGCCTCAAGGGCCTCTTGAGACCCAGTACTTC. The chain couples TRBV5-1 to TRBJ2-5; D not certain. Trimming removed 0 bases at V and 5 bases at J, with 17 bases between. Looked up from germline, CDR1 is SGHRS and CDR2 is YFSETQ. The CDR3 extends over 16 amino acids.